Below, one TCR beta chain is given with its context. Its antigen remains unidentified. No much larger clone is present one base from it, and per-base qualities are unavailable. Each collaborating institution followed its own protocols to collect whole blood in K2EDTA tubes. For TCRbeta analysis, collaborator samples were shipped as frozen whole blood, as isolated PBMCs, or as DNA extracted from either sample type. This record belongs to a study of blood T cell repertoires in COVID-19 (dated by TCRdb to 2020 to 2022). Study-level background: Samples from collaborators originated in the United States, Italy and Spain and spanned both the acute and convalescent phases of COVID-19. The material from the prospective study consisted of cDNA or gDNA derived from T cells, B-cell-depleted T cells, or PBMCs. Subjects who had been exposed to COVID-19, were actively infected with it, or had recovered from it provided the deeply sampled blood TCRbeta repertoires that made up the dataset. The repertoires were released in a freely available public database meant as a resource for research on the immune response to SARS-CoV-2. The samples were drawn from the first 160 participants of the ongoing ImmuneRACE study and from roughly 1,300 subjects provided by 6 global collaborators. The sample metadata nearly always contained a de-identified subject ID, COVID-19 status, age in years and sex. Where available, HLA class I and class II types were taken from metadata supplied by the sample provider and were not determined by assay-based typing.

Spanning cysteine to phenylalanine, the CDR3 consists of 15 amino acids. Only the CDR3 part of the read is kept: 45 bases, read in frame from the first base. The germline V gene yields SQVTM for CDR1 and ANQGSEA for CDR2. V was cut back by 4 bases and J by 5 bases, leaving a gap of 20 bases between them. The paper's findings and limits, for the study overall: How much clinical and demographic metadata was included differed by source and by participant, and the metadata was provided uncurated.

TCRbeta CDR3 regions were amplified from genomic DNA by means of the immunoSEQ Assay, a bias-controlled multiplex PCR. In the paper's pipeline: Nucleated cell counts per sample were estimated from amplification of reference gene primers within the assay. Sequence reads were collapsed and filtered to measure the absolute abundance of every unique TCRbeta CDR3 rearrangement. For each sample, productive Simpson clonality was calculated as the square root of Simpson's diversity index across productive rearrangements. The clones in this table, taken by TCRdb from immuneACCESS, are in-frame only. Not every clone is retained; where verified, under half of the shortfall comes from an unresolved V gene, and the cause of the rest is unknown. D and trimming were read from the DNA, whereas the V and J calls and clone size are those reported in that table. For this sample there are some 150,000 clones; around 87% appear just once. Of the sample, 8.5% to 9% falls within the top ten clones.

This receptor chain uses TRBV29-1 and TRBJ2-5; the best D guess is TRBD1, with 6 bases matching. The clonotype was recovered from a woman aged 50 to 60 with active or convalescent COVID-19. Sequenced material: peripheral blood. The CDR3 region reads CSVGPSQGNEETQYF. The nucleotide sequence reads as follows: TGCAGCGTTGGCCCTTCCCAGGGGAACGAGGAGACCCAGTACTTC.